This record covers a single T cell receptor (beta chain). Its antigen remains unidentified. These data belong to a study of CD8 T cells in Susac syndrome. Findings and limits, study-wide: The authors acknowledged that their TCR sequencing and HLA analysis involved a relatively small number of individuals.

RNA in amounts of roughly 0.5 to 1 ug was reverse transcribed with random hexamers. Multiplex immunoSEQ PCR targeted 54 Vbeta and 13 Jbeta TCR beta segments. TCRdb reanalysed the immunoSEQ multiplex PCR reads using MiXCR and keeps one entry per CDR3 protein. The table has fewer than 350,000 distinct CDR3 sequences, 85% seen once. This CDR3 is built from 16 residues. CDR1 MNHNY and CDR2 SVGAGI come from the germline V gene (reference sequence). V was clipped by 10 bases and J by 4 bases; unmatched bases: 12. Sequenced input: CD8+ T cells from PBMCs. The source of this sequence is a human donor with multiple sclerosis. The V call is TRBV6-6, the J call TRBJ2-2; 10 bases are a match to TRBD2. The CDR3 loop is CATIGSLAGVTGELFF. The CDR3 DNA is TGTGCCACCATTGGGTCGCTAGCGGGAGTCACCGGGGAGCTGTTTTTT.